One and the same sample provided the 20 T cell receptor beta chains below, sequenced in a study of siplizumab effects on memory and regulatory T cells. Repertoires were generated with immunoSEQ multiplex PCR, while TCRdb's copy carries only in-frame clones and drops some. The repertoire holds roughly 60,000 clones, with roughly 97% as singletons. Sequenced input: naive CD8+ T cells sorted from blood. These receptors were collected from a human donor in good health.

The V gene is TRBV7-3, the J gene TRBJ2-5, with 9 nucleotides matching TRBD1. Germline CDR1 and CDR2: SGHTA and FQGTGA. V lost 3 bases, J lost 5 bases, and 10 bases stayed unmatched. The CDR3 length is 16 residues. In DNA, the CDR3 is TGTGCCAGCAGCTTGGCGGGACAGGGAACTCTTGAGACCCAGTACTTC. This codes for CASSLAGQGTLETQYF.

The chain combines TRBV28 with TRBJ2-5; D gene ambiguous. The germline V gene has CDR1 MDHEN and CDR2 SYDVKM. The CDR3 runs to 14 residues. Trimming removed 7 bases at V and 5 bases at J, with 17 bases between. The CDR3 sequence: CASTPLSSSETQYF. CDR3 in DNA: TGTGCCAGCACCCCACTAAGTTCGTCGGAGACCCAGTACTTC.

V usage is TRBV5-4 and J usage is TRBJ2-7; D is unresolved. The germline gives CDR1 SGHNT, CDR2 YYREEE (reference sequence). V gave up 2 bases and J gave up 0 bases, with 9 bases separating them. This CDR3 is 14 amino acids long. In nucleotides, the CDR3 is TGTGCCAGCAGCTTTACAACAGCCTCCTACGAGCAGTACTTC. Its translation: CASSFTTASYEQYF.

The chain couples TRBV4-1 to TRBJ2-5, with D perhaps TRBD1 or TRBD2 (6 bases each). The CDR3 is made up of 15 amino acids. Germline loops: CDR1 MGHRA, CDR2 YSYEKL. V shed 4 bases and J shed 6 bases, with 18 bases lying between them. The CDR3: CASSPLGGDAQTQYF. The CDR3 nucleotides are TGCGCCAGCAGCCCCTTGGGGGGCGACGCACAGACCCAGTACTTC.

The V call is TRBV4-1, the J call TRBJ1-4, with D maybe TRBD1 (5 bases). V lost 3 bases to trimming and J lost 8 bases, with 16 bases between them. This CDR3 is built from 15 residues. Per germline, CDR1 MGHRA and CDR2 YSYEKL. In nucleotides, the CDR3 is TGCGCCAGCAGCCAGGCCAGCGGGGGTCCGGAAAAACTGTTTTTT. Translating it yields CASSQASGGPEKLFF.

The rearrangement joins TRBV4-3 to TRBJ2-7, with D hard to call. Trimming cost V 0 bases and J 2 bases, with 11 bases left between them. Germline CDR1 is LGHNA and CDR2 is YSLEER. CDR3 length: 15 residues. CDR3 sequence: CASSQDFEVTYEQYF. The CDR3, as DNA: TGCGCCAGCAGCCAAGATTTCGAGGTAACCTACGAGCAGTACTTC.

This chain connects TRBV28 to TRBJ2-7; D may be TRBD2 (6 bases). The CDR3 totals 13 residues. The germline gives CDR1 MDHEN, CDR2 SYDVKM. The V and J ends lost 5 bases and 6 bases respectively, with 14 bases between them. The CDR3 is CASSPLGGAEQYF. In nucleotides, the CDR3 is TGTGCCAGCAGTCCCCTTGGAGGGGCCGAGCAGTACTTC.

The genes are TRBV5-5 and TRBJ2-7, with D possibly TRBD1 on 6 matching bases. The CDR3 totals 13 residues. The germline V gene encodes CDR1 SGHKS and CDR2 YYEKEE (reference sequence). V lost 3 bases and J lost 4, with 11 bases in between. CDR3 amino acids: CASSWTVSYEQYF. The CDR3 DNA is TGTGCCAGCAGCTGGACAGTGTCGTACGAGCAGTACTTC.

The chain uses TRBV28 and TRBJ2-7, with 9 bases fitting TRBD1. Trimming took 8 bases from V and 4 from J; bases not matched to a gene: 6. This CDR3 spans 13 amino acids. CDR1 MDHEN and CDR2 SYDVKM come from the germline V gene. The CDR3 spells CASATGQGYEQYF. The CDR3, as DNA: TGTGCCAGCGCAACTGGACAGGGGTACGAGCAGTACTTC.

V usage is TRBV27 and J usage is TRBJ1-4; 7 bases align to TRBD1. V was clipped by 3 bases and J by 11 bases; unmatched bases: 15. Germline values: CDR1 MNHEY, CDR2 SMNVEV (reference sequence). The CDR3 sequence is 16 residues long. CDR3 protein: CASSLVQGGVEGKLFF. CDR3 DNA: TGTGCCAGCAGTTTGGTCCAGGGGGGAGTCGAGGGGAAACTGTTTTTT.

This rearrangement joins TRBV27 to TRBJ1-2; tentatively, D is TRBD1 (5 bases). Trimming left V 2 bases short and J 1 base short, with 5 bases between. The germline V gene encodes CDR1 MNHEY and CDR2 SMNVEV (reference sequence). The CDR3 totals 13 residues. The CDR3 loop is CASSLGGNYGYTF. Written as DNA, the CDR3 is TGTGCCAGCAGTTTAGGGGGTAACTATGGCTACACCTTC.

J is TRBJ1-1 and V is TRBV4-1; no firm D call. The CDR3 totals 15 residues. Trimming took 3 bases from V and 6 from J, leaving 17 bases between them. CDR1 and CDR2 (germline): MGHRA, YSYEKL. CDR3 DNA: TGCGCCAGCAGCCACAGTCCGTCGGGTATCTCTGAAGCTTTCTTT. It specifies CASSHSPSGISEAFF.

This chain links TRBV2 with TRBJ2-1; D is unresolved. The germline gives CDR1 SNHLY, CDR2 FYNNEI. V was clipped by 4 bases and J by 2 bases, with 12 bases between them. The CDR3 consists of 15 residues. The CDR3 reads CASSVQDLAYNEQFF. In DNA, the CDR3 is TGTGCCAGCAGTGTTCAGGACCTCGCCTACAATGAGCAGTTCTTC.

This clone has a single count. The chain's CDR3 is CASSFRGTSGGQGNEQFF. The CDR3 bases are TGTGCCAGCAGCTTTCGCGGGACTAGCGGGGGGCAAGGGAATGAGCAGTTCTTC. This chain links TRBV13 with TRBJ2-1; 15 nucleotides agree with TRBD2. V shed 3 bases, J shed 7 bases, and the junction held 10 bases outside the gene matches. The length of the CDR3 is 18 residues. Germline V CDR1 and CDR2: PRHDT, FYEKMQ (reference sequence).

The chain is built from TRBV19 and TRBJ2-1, with 9 bases aligning to TRBD2. V lost 3 bases and J lost 5; bases outside the gene matches: 5. Per the germline V gene, CDR1 is LNHDA and CDR2 is SQIVND (reference sequence). The CDR3 runs to 15 residues. This CDR3 reads CASSISWTSDNEQFF. For the CDR3, the DNA is TGTGCCAGTAGTATCTCCTGGACTAGCGACAATGAGCAGTTCTTC.

The chain employs TRBV2 and TRBJ2-3; D may correspond to TRBD1 or TRBD2 (5 bases each). Per the germline V gene, CDR1 is SNHLY and CDR2 is FYNNEI. V was clipped by 3 bases and J by 0 bases, with 10 bases between them. The CDR3 totals 15 residues. The CDR3 sequence is CASSDFGTSTDTQYF. The CDR3 coding sequence is TGTGCCAGCAGTGATTTCGGGACGAGCACAGATACGCAGTATTTT.

V and J are TRBV5-8 and TRBJ1-1; no reliable D call. Germline V lookup: CDR1 SGHTS, CDR2 YDEGEE. This CDR3 contains 15 residues. Trimming removed 0 bases from V and 0 bases from J, with 9 bases in between. The CDR3 DNA reads TGTGCCAGCAGCTTGGGCAGGACGATGAACACTGAAGCTTTCTTT. As protein: CASSLGRTMNTEAFF.

CDR3 sequence: CASSFDASNQPQHF. In nucleotides, the CDR3 is TGTGCCAGCAGTTTCGATGCGAGCAATCAGCCCCAGCATTTT. This chain joins TRBV28 and TRBJ1-5, with unresolved D. Trimming took off 3 bases at V and 1 base at J, with 7 bases between the two ends. Germline CDR1 reads MDHEN; CDR2 reads SYDVKM. The CDR3 is 14 residues long. Complete variable domain (other parts from reference TRBV28 and TRBJ1-5): DVKVTQSSRYLVKRTGEKVFLECVQDMDHENMFWYRQDPGLGLRLIYFSYDVKMKEKGDIPEGYSVSREKKERFSLILESASTNQTSMYLCASSFDASNQPQHFGDGTRLSIL.

The chain combines TRBV9 with TRBJ2-5; 12 bases map to TRBD2. Germline V gene data show CDR1 as SGDLS and CDR2 as YYNGEE. The CDR3 sequence is 15 residues long. J was trimmed by 5 bases and V by 2 bases; bases with no gene match: 4. DNA of the CDR3: TGTGCCAGCAGCGTCTCTAGCGGGGGGGTGGAGACCCAGTACTTC. Translated, it gives CASSVSSGGVETQYF.

A word on this clone: Compared with germline, one end of the junction differs, possibly owing to a read error. The J gene is TRBJ1-6, the V gene TRBV9; possibly TRBD1 for D (5 bases). Germline V gene sequence: CDR1 SGDLS, CDR2 YYNGEE. There are 10 residues in the CDR3. CDR3 region: CASKSGPLKF. CDR3 nucleotide sequence: TGTGCCAGCAAGTCGGGGCCTTTGAAGTTT.